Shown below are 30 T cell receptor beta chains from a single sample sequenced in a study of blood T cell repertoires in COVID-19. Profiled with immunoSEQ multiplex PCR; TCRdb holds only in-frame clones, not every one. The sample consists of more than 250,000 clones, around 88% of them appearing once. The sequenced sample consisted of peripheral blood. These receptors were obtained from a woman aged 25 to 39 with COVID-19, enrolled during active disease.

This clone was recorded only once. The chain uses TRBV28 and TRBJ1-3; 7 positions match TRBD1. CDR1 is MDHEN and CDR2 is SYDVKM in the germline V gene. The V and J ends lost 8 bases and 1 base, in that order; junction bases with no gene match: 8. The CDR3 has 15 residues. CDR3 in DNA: TGTGCCAGCGGATTCTCCAGGGGGTCTGGAAACACCATATATTTT. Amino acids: CASGFSRGSGNTIYF.

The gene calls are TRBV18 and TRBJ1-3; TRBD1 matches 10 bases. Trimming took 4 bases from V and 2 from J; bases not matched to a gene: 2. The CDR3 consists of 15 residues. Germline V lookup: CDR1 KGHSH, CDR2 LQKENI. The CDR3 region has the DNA TGTGCCAGCTCACTCGGACAGGGGGCTGGAAACACCATATATTTT. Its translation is CASSLGQGAGNTIYF.

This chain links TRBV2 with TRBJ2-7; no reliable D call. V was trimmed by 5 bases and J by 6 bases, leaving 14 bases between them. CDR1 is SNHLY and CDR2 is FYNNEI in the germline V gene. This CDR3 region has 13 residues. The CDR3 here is CASSPHRSREQYV. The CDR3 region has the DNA TGTGCCAGCAGTCCCCACCGGTCTCGCGAGCAGTACGTC.

DNA for the CDR3: TGTGCCAGCAGCTTGGCCGTCGGGTCCTACGAGCAGTACTTC. Residues: CASSLAVGSYEQYF. The chain joins TRBV5-5 to TRBJ2-7; D ambiguous. V gave up 0 bases and J gave up 1 base, with 8 bases separating them. This CDR3 contains 14 residues. Germline loops: CDR1 SGHKS, CDR2 YYEKEE (reference sequence). Using reference TRBV5-5 and TRBJ2-7 for the parts outside the CDR3, the full variable domain is DAGVTQSPTHLIKTRGQQVTLRCSPISGHKSVSWYQQVLGQGPQFIFQYYEKEERGRGNFPDRFSARQFPNYSSELNVNALLLGDSALYLCASSLAVGSYEQYFGPGTRLTVT.

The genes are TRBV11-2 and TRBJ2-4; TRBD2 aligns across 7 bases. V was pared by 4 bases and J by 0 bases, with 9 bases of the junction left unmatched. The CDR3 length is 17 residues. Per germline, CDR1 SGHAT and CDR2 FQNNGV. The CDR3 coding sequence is TGTGCCAGCAGCTGGGGGGGATTGTCGGTAGCCAAAAACATTCAGTACTTC. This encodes CASSWGGLSVAKNIQYF. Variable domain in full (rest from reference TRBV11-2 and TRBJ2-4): EAGVAQSPRYKIIEKRQSVAFWCNPISGHATLYWYQQILGQGPKLLIQFQNNGVVDDSQLPKDRFSAERLKGVDSTLKIQPAKLEDSAVYLCASSWGGLSVAKNIQYFGAGTRLSVL.

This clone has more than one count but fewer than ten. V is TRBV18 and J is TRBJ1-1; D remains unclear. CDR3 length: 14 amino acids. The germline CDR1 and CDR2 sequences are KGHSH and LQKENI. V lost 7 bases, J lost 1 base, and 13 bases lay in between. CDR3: CASYGSSQNTEAFF. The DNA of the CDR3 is TGTGCCAGCTACGGGTCGTCTCAGAACACTGAAGCTTTCTTT.

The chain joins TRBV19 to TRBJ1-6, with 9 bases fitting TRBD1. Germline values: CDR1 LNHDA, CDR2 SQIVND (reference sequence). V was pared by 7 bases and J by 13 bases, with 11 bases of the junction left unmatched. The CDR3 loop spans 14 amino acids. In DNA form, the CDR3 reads TGTGCCAGTACTTCCGGGACAGGGACGTGGCCCCTCCACTTT. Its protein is CASTSGTGTWPLHF.

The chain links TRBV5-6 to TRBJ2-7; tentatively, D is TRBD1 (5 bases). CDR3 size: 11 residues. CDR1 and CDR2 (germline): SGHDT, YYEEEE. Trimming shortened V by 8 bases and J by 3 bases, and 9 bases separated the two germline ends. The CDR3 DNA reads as TGTGCCAGGGCAGGGTTCTACGAGCAGTACGTC. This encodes CARAGFYEQYV.

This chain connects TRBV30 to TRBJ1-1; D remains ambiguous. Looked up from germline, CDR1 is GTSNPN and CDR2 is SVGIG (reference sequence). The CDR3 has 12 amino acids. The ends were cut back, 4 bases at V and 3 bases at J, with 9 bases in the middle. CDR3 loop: CAWKGGYTEAFF. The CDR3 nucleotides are TGTGCCTGGAAGGGCGGGTACACTGAAGCTTTCTTT. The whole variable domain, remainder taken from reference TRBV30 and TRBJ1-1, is SQTIHQWPATLVQPVGSPLSLECTVEGTSNPNLYWYRQAAGRGLQLLFYSVGIGQISSEVPQNLSASRPQDRQFILSSKKLLLSDSGFYLCAWKGGYTEAFFGQGTRLTVV.

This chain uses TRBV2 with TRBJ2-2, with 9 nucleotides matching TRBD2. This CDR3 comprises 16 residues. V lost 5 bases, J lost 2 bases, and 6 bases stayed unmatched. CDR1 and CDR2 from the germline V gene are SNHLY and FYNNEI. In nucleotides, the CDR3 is TGTGCCAGCAGTCTAGCGGGACCGGGTAACACCGGGGAGCTGTTTTTT. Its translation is CASSLAGPGNTGELFF.

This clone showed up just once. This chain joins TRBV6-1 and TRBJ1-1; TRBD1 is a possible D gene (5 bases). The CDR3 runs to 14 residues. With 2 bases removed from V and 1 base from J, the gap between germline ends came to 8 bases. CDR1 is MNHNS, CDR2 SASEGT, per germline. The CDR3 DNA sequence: TGTGCCAGCAGTGAATACGGGGGGAACACTGAAGCTTTCTTT. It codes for CASSEYGGNTEAFF.

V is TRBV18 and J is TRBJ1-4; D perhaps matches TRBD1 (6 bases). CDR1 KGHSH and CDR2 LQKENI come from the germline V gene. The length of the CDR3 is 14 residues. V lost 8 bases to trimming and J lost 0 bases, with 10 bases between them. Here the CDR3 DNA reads TGTGCCAGCGCCAGGGGCGCAACTAATGAAAAACTGTTTTTT. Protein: CASARGATNEKLFF.

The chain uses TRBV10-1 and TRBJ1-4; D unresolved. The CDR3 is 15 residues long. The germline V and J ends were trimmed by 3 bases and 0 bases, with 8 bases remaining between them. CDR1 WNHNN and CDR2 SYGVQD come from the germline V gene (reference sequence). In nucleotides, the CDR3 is TGCGCCAGCAGTGACAGAATCGCAACTAATGAAAAACTGTTTTTT. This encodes CASSDRIATNEKLFF.

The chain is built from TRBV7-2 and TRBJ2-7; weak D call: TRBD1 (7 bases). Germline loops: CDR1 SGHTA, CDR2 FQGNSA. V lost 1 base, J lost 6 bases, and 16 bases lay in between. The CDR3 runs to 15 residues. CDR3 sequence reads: CASSLVGQGDSEQYF. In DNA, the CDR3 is TGTGCCAGCAGCTTAGTGGGGCAGGGGGACTCCGAGCAGTACTTC.

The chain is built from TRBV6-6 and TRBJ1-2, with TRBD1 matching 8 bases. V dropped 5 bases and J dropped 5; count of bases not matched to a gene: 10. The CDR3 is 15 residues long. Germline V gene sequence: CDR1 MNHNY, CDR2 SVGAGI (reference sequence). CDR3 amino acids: CASSVTSGGLYGYTF. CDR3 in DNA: TGTGCCAGCAGTGTCACCTCAGGGGGCCTTTATGGCTACACCTTC.

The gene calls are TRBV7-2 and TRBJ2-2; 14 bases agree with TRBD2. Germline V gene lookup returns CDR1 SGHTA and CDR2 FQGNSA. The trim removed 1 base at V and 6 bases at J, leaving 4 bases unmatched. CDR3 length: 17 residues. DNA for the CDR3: TGTGCCAGCAGCTTAGGAGGACTAGCGGGAGGCGCCGGGGAGCTGTTTTTT. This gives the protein CASSLGGLAGGAGELFF.

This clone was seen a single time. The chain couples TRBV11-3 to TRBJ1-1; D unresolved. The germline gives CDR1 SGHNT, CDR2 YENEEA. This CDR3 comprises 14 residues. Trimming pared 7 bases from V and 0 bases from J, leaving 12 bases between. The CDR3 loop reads CASNFRGLNTEAFF. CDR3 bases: TGTGCCAGCAACTTTCGAGGGCTGAACACTGAAGCTTTCTTT. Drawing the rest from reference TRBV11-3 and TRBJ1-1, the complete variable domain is EAGVVQSPRYKIIEKKQPVAFWCNPISGHNTLYWYLQNLGQGPELLIRYENEEAVDDSQLPKDRFSAERLKGVDSTLKIQPAELGDSAVYLCASNFRGLNTEAFFGQGTRLTVV.

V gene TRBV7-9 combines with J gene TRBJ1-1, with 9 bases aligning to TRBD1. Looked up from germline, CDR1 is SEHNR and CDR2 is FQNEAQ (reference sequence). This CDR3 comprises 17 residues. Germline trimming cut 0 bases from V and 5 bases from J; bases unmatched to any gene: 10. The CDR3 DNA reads TGTGCCAGCAGCTTAGCACCAAACCGGGACAGGGCGACTGAAGCTTTCTTT. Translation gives CASSLAPNRDRATEAFF.

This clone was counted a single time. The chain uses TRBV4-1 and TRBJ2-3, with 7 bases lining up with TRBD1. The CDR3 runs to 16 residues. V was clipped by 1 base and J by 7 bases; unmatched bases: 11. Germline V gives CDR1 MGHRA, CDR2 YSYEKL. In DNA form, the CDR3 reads TGCGCCAGCAGCCAAGGTTTCGGGACAGAACTATATACGCAGTATTTT. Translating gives CASSQGFGTELYTQYF.

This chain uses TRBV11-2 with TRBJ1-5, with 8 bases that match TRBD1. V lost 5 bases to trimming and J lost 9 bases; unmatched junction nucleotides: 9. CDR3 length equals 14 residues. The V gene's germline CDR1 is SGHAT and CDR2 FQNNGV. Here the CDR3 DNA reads TGTGCCAGCAGCACCGGACAGGGCGCCCTGCCCCAGCATTTT. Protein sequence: CASSTGQGALPQHF. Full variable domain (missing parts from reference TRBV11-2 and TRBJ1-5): EAGVAQSPRYKIIEKRQSVAFWCNPISGHATLYWYQQILGQGPKLLIQFQNNGVVDDSQLPKDRFSAERLKGVDSTLKIQPAKLEDSAVYLCASSTGQGALPQHFGDGTRLSIL.

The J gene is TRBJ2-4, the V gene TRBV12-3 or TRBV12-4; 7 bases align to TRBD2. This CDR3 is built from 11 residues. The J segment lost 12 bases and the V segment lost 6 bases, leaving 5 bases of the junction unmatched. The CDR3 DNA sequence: TGTGCCAGCAGCCTTAGCGGGTCTCAGTACTTC. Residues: CASSLSGSQYF.

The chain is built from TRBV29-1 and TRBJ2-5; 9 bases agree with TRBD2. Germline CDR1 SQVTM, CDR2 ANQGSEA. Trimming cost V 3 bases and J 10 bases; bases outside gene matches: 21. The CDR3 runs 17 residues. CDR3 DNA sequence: TGCAGCGTTGAGTTACTAGGGCGGGGGGGTCCTTTGTACATCCAGTACTTC. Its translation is CSVELLGRGGPLYIQYF. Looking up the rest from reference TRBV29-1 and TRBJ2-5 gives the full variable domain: SAVISQKPSRDICQRGTSLTIQCQVDSQVTMMFWYRQQPGQSLTLIATANQGSEATYESGFVIDKFPISRPNLTFSTLTVSNMSPEDSSIYLCSVELLGRGGPLYIQYFGPGTRLLVL.

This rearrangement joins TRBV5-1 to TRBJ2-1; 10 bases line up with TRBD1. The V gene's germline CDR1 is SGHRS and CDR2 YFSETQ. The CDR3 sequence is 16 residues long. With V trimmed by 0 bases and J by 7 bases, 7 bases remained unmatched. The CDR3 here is CASSLVTGTGVNEQFF. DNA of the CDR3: TGCGCCAGCAGCTTGGTGACTGGGACAGGGGTTAATGAGCAGTTCTTC.

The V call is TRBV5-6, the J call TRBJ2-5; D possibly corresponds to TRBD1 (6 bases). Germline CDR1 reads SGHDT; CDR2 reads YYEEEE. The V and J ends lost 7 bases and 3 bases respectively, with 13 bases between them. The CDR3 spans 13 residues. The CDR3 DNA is TGTGCCAGCGGGAACAGGGCAGAAGAGACCCAGTACTTC. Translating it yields CASGNRAEETQYF.

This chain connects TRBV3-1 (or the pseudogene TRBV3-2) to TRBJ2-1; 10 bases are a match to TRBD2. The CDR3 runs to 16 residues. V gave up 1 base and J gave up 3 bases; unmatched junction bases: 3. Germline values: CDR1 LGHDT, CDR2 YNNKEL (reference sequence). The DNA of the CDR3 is TGTGCCAGCAGCCAAGGGACTAGCGGTAACTACAATGAGCAGTTCTTC. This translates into CASSQGTSGNYNEQFF.

CDR3 DNA: TGTGCTAGTGGTTTGCCCCTACCGATAGAGACCCAGTACTTC. Translation: CASGLPLPIETQYF. The chain is built from TRBV12-5 and TRBJ2-5; D remains unclear. Trimming left V 2 bases short and J 4 bases short, with 11 bases between. Germline CDR1 reads LGHNT; CDR2 reads FRNRAP. The CDR3 runs to 14 residues. The variable domain in full, with the rest retrieved from reference TRBV12-5 and TRBJ2-5, is DARVTQTPRHKVTEMGQEVTMRCQPILGHNTVFWYRQTMMQGLELLAYFRNRAPLDDSGMPKDRFSAEMPDATLATLKIQPSEPRDSAVYFCASGLPLPIETQYFGPGTRLLVL.

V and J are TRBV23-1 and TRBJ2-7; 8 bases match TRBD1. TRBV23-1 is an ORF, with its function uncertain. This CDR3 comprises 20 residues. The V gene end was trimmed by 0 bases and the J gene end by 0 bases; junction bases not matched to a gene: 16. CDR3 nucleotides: TGCGCCAGCAGTCAATCCAGAATAGGCCGTGACAGGGGTCGCTCCTACGAGCAGTACGTC. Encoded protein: CASSQSRIGRDRGRSYEQYV.

The CDR3, as DNA: TGTGCCAGCAGGGTCCCGGGACAGGGTCTCTCCGGGGAGCTGTTTTTT. It encodes CASRVPGQGLSGELFF. This rearrangement joins TRBV7-9 to TRBJ2-2, with TRBD1 matching over 9 bases. The CDR3 has 16 amino acids. CDR1 and CDR2 (germline): SEHNR, FQNEAQ (reference sequence). V was pared by 6 bases and J by 6 bases, with 11 bases of the junction left unmatched.

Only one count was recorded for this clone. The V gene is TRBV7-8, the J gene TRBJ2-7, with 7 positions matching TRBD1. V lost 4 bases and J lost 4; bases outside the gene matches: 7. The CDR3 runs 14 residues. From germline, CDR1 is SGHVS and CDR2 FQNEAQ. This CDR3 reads CASSSDRTFYEQYV. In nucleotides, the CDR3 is TGTGCCAGCAGCTCGGACAGGACGTTTTACGAGCAGTACGTC.

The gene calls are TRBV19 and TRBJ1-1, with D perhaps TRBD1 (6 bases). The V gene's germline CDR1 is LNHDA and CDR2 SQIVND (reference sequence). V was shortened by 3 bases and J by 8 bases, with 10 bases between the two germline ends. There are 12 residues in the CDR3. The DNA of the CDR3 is TGTGCCAGTAGTATTGGACAGACAGAAGCTTTCTTT. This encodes CASSIGQTEAFF. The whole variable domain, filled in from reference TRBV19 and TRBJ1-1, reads DGGITQSPKYLFRKEGQNVTLSCEQNLNHDAMYWYRQDPGQGLRLIYYSQIVNDFQKGDIAEGYSVSREKKESFPLTVTSAQKNPTAFYLCASSIGQTEAFFGQGTRLTVV.